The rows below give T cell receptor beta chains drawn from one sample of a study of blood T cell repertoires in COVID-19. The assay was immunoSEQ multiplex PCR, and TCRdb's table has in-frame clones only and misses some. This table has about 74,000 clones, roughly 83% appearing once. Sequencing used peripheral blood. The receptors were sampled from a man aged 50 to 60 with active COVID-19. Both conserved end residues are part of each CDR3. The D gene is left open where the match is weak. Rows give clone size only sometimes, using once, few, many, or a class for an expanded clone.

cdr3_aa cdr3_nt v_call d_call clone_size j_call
CASSYPEGGANTGELFF TGTGCCAGCAGTTACCCCGAAGGGGGGGCGAACACCGGGGAGCTGTTTTTT TRBV6-2/TRBV6-3 . . TRBJ2-2
CASSPSGLRGLSYEQYF TGTGCCAGCAGTCCCTCCGGGTTAAGGGGCTTATCCTACGAGCAGTACTTC TRBV6-2/TRBV6-3 . . TRBJ2-7
CASSLGAGGGSSYEQYF TGCGCCAGCAGCTTGGGTGCAGGCGGGGGGAGCTCCTACGAGCAGTACTTC TRBV5-1 TRBD2 . TRBJ2-7
CASSKQGNEQFF TGTGCCAGTAGTAAACAGGGCAATGAGCAGTTCTTC TRBV19 . . TRBJ2-1
CASEGTDTQYF TGTGCCAGCGAGGGCACAGATACGCAGTATTTT TRBV7-2 . . TRBJ2-3
CASSPGLAASYEQYF TGTGCCAGCAGCCCGGGACTAGCGGCCTCCTACGAGCAGTACTTC TRBV6-5 TRBD2 . TRBJ2-7
CATSGGQGTEQFF TGTGCCACCAGTGGTGGACAGGGGACTGAGCAGTTCTTC TRBV24-1 TRBD1 . TRBJ2-1
CASSLVRGRTQRELFF TGTGCCAGCAGCTTAGTTCGCGGGAGGACCCAAAGGGAGCTGTTTTTT TRBV7-9 TRBD2 . TRBJ2-2
CASSLRILGGTDTQYF TGTGCCAGCAGCTTAAGGATTTTGGGGGGGACAGATACGCAGTATTTT TRBV7-2 TRBD2 . TRBJ2-3
CASSDVRISNQPQHF TGTGCCAGCAGTGATGTCAGAATTTCTAATCAGCCCCAGCATTTT TRBV6-1 . . TRBJ1-5
CASSHQGRGGYAGELFF TGTGCCAGCAGCCACCAGGGCCGCGGGGGCTATGCCGGGGAGCTGTTTTTT TRBV7-9 . . TRBJ2-2
CASVAPGTGGYEQFF TGTGCCAGCGTAGCACCCGGGACAGGGGGCTATGAGCAGTTCTTC TRBV7-8 TRBD1 . TRBJ2-1
CASSPLTGVLYEQYF TGTGCCAGCAGCCCATTGACAGGGGTCCTCTACGAGCAGTACTTC TRBV7-2 TRBD1 . TRBJ2-7
CASSYSLRGVHGEQYF TGTGCCAGCAGTTACTCCTTGCGGGGGGTTCATGGCGAGCAGTACTTC TRBV6-6 TRBD2 . TRBJ2-7
CASRAYGALVGELFF TGTGCCAGCAGGGCGTATGGGGCCCTGGTCGGGGAGCTGTTTTTT TRBV6-5 . . TRBJ2-2
CASSRDRLYNEQFF TGTGCCAGCTCCCGGGACAGGCTCTACAATGAGCAGTTCTTC TRBV27 TRBD1 . TRBJ2-1
CASSQVLPWEQYF TGTGCCAGCAGCCAAGTTCTACCGTGGGAGCAGTACTTC TRBV3-1/TRBV3-2 . . TRBJ2-7
CASSDTGSPLHF TGTGCCAGCAGTGATACAGGGTCACCCCTCCACTTT TRBV2 . . TRBJ1-6
CATSRGGEAGPGYF TGTGCCACCAGCAGGGGAGGGGAGGCGGGCCCGGGGTACTTC TRBV15 TRBD2 . TRBJ2-7
CASRPAGGLETQYF TGTGCCAGCAGACCAGCGGGGGGGCTCGAGACCCAGTACTTC TRBV6-5 TRBD2 few TRBJ2-5
CSAPDLRAQHF TGCAGTGCCCCAGACCTCAGGGCCCAGCATTTT TRBV20-1 . few TRBJ1-5
CASSQGRGSSYEQYF TGTGCCAGCAGCCAAGGCCGGGGTAGCTCCTACGAGCAGTACTTC TRBV4-2 . . TRBJ2-7
CASSGRQGYEQYF TGTGCCAGCAGCGGACGACAGGGCTACGAGCAGTACTTC TRBV9 TRBD1 . TRBJ2-7
CASSLPGWNEQFF TGTGCCAGCAGTCTCCCTGGCTGGAATGAGCAGTTCTTC TRBV6-2/TRBV6-3 . . TRBJ2-1
CATSRDLGRGPQETQYF TGTGCCACCAGCAGAGATCTTGGGCGGGGCCCCCAAGAGACCCAGTACTTC TRBV15 . . TRBJ2-5
CASSLGGGRGVEQYF TGTGCCAGCAGCTTAGGAGGAGGGAGGGGGGTAGAGCAGTACTTC TRBV7-9 . . TRBJ2-7
CATSREGGRVYNEQFF TGTGCCACCAGCAGAGAGGGCGGGAGGGTATACAATGAGCAGTTCTTC TRBV15 TRBD2 . TRBJ2-1